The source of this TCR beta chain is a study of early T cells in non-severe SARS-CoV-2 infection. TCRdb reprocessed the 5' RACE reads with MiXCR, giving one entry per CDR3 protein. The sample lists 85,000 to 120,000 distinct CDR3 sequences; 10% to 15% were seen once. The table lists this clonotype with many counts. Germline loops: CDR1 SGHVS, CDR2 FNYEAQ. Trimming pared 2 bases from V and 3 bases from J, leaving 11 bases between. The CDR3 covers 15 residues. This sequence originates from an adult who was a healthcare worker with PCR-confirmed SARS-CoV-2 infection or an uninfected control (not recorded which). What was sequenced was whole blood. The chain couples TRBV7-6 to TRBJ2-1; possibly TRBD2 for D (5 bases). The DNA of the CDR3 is TGTGCCAGCAGCTTAAGCGGCGGGCGCTACAATGAGCAGTTCTTC. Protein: CASSLSGGRYNEQFF.